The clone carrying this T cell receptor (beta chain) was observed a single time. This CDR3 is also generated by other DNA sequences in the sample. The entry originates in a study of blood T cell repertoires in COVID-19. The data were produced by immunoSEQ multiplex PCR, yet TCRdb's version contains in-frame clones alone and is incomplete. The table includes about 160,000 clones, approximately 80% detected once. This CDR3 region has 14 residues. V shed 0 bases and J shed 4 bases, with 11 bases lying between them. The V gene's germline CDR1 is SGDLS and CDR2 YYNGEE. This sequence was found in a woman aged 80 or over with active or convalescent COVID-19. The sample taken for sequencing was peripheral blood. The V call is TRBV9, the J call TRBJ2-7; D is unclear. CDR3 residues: CASSVGLAVYEQYF. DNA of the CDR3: TGTGCCAGCAGCGTAGGGCTTGCGGTTTACGAGCAGTACTTC.